Included here is one T cell receptor beta chain sequence, with context. All the people who gave samples were healthy bone marrow donors. This record belongs to a study of cytomegalovirus exposure and HLA in healthy donors. Per the germline V gene, CDR1 is SGHAT and CDR2 is FQNNGV. Unmatched junction bases numbered 5, after V lost 4 bases and J lost 8 bases. This CDR3 is 14 amino acids long. 60 Vbeta and 13 Jbeta primers were used in PCR. Data came from immunoSEQ multiplex PCR; TCRdb stores just in-frame clones and leaves some out. The profile shows about 100,000 clones, under 85% of them singletons. The rearrangement uses TRBV11-2 and TRBJ1-4; TRBD1 aligns across 9 bases. Sequenced sample: PBMCs. This sequence originates from a woman in her seventies in good health and CMV-seropositive. CDR3 in amino acids: CASSSPGQGEKLFF. In DNA form, the CDR3 reads TGTGCCAGCAGCTCTCCGGGACAGGGCGAAAAACTGTTTTTT.